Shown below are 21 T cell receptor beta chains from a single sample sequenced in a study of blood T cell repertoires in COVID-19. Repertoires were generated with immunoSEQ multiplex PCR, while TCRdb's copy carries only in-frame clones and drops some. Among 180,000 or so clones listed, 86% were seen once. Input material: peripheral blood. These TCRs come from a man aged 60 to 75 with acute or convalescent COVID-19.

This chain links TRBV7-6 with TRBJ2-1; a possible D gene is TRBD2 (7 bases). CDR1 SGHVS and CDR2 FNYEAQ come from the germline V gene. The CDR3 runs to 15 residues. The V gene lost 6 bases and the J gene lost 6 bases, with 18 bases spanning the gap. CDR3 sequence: CASSTVGGGPNEQFF. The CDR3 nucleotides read TGTGCCAGCAGTACGGTAGGGGGAGGGCCCAATGAGCAGTTCTTC.

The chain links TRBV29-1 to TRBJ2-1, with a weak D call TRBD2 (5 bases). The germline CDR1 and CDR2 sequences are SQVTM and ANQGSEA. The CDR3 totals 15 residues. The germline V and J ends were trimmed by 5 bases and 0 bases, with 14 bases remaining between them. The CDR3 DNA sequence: TGCAGCGTTCCCTTTAGCGCAAGCTCCTACAATGAGCAGTTCTTC. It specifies CSVPFSASSYNEQFF.

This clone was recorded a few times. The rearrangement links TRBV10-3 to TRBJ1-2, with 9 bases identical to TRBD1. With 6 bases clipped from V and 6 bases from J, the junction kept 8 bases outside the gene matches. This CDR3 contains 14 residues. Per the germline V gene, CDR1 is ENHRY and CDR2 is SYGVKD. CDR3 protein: CAIRPQGALDGYTF. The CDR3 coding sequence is TGTGCCATCAGACCACAGGGGGCCTTGGATGGCTACACCTTC.

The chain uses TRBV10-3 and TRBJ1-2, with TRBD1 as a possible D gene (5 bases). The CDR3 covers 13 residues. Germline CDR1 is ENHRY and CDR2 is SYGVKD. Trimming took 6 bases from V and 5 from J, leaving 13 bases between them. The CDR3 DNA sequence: TGTGCCATCAGCGAACCAGACAGATATGGCTACACCTTC. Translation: CAISEPDRYGYTF.

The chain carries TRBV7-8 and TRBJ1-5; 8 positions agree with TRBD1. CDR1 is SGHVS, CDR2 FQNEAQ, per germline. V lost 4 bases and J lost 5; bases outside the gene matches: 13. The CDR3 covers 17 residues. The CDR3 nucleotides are TGTGCCAGCAGCTCGACCCGGACAGGGTCACACTATCAGCCCCAGCATTTT. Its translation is CASSSTRTGSHYQPQHF.

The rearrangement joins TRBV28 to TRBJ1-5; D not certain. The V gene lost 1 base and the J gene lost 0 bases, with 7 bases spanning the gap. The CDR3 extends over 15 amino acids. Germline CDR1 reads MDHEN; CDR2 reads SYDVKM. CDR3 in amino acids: CASSLLVGSNQPQHF. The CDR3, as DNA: TGTGCCAGCAGTTTATTGGTCGGTAGCAATCAGCCCCAGCATTTT.

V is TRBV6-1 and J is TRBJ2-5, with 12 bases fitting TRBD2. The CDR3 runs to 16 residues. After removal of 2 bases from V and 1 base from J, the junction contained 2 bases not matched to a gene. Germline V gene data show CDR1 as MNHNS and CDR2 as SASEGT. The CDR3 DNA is TGTGCCAGCAGTGAACTAGCGGGAGGGCCCCAAGAGACCCAGTACTTC. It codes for CASSELAGGPQETQYF.

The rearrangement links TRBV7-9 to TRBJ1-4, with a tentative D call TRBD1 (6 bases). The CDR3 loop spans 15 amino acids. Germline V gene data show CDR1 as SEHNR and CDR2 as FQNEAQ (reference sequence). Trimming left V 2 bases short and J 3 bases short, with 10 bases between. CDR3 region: CASSLYAGANEKLFF. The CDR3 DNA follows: TGTGCCAGCAGCTTATACGCAGGGGCTAATGAAAAACTGTTTTTT.

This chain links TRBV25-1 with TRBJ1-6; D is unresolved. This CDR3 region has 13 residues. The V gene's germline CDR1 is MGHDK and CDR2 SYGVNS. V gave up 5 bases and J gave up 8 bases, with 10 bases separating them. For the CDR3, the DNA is TGTGCCAGCAGTCCCCACGGGGATTCACCCCTCCACTTT. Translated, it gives CASSPHGDSPLHF.

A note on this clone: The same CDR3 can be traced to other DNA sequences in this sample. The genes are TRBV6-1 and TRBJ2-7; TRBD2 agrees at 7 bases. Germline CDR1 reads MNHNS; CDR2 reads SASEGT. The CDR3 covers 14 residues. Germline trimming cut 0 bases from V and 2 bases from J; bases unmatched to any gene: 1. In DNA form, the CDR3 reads TGTGCCAGCAGTGAAGCGGGGGGGGCCTACGAGCAGTACTTC. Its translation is CASSEAGGAYEQYF.

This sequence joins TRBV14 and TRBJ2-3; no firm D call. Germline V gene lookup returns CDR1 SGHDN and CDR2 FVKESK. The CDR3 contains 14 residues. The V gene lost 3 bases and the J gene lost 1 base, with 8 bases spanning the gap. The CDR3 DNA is TGTGCCAGCAGCCACTACTACCGCACAGATACGCAGTATTTT. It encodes CASSHYYRTDTQYF.

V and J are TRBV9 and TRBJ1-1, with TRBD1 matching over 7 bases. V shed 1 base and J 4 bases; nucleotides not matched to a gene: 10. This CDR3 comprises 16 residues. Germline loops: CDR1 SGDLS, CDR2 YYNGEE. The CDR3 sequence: CASSVTTGKSGTEAFF. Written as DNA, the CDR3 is TGTGCCAGCAGCGTAACGACAGGGAAATCCGGCACTGAAGCTTTCTTT. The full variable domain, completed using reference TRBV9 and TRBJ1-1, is DSGVTQTPKHLITATGQRVTLRCSPRSGDLSVYWYQQSLDQGLQFLIQYYNGEERAKGNILERFSAQQFPDLHSELNLSSLELGDSALYFCASSVTTGKSGTEAFFGQGTRLTVV.

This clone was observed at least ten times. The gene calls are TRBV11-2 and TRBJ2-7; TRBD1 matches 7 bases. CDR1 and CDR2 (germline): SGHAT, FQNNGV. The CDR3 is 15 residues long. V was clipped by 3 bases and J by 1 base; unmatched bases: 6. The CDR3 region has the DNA TGTGCCAGCAGCTTTCCGTACAGGGGTTCCTACGAGCAGTACTTC. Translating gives CASSFPYRGSYEQYF.

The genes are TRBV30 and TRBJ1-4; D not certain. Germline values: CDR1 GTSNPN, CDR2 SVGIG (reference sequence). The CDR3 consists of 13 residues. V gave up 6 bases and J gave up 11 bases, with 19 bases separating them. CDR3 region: CACGRLGMRKLFF. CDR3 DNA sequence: TGTGCCTGTGGGCGACTAGGGATGAGGAAACTGTTTTTT.

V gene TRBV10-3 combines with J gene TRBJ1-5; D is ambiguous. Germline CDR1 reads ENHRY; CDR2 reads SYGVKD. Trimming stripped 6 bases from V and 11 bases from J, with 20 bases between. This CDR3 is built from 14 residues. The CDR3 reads CAISAPEAGGTQHF. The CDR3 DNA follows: TGTGCCATCAGCGCGCCCGAGGCGGGCGGGACCCAGCATTTT.

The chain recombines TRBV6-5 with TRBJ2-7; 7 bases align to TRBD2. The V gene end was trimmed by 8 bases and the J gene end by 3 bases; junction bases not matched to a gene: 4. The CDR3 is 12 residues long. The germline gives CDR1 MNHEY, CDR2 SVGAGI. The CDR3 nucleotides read TGTGCCAGCTCCGCGGGGGTCTACGAGCAGTACTTC. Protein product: CASSAGVYEQYF.

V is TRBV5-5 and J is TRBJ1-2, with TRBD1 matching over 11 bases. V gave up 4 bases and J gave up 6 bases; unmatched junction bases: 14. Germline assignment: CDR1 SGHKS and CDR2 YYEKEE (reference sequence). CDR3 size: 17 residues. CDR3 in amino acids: CASSPRTGGSISDGYTF. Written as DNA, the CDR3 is TGTGCCAGCAGCCCGAGGACAGGGGGCAGTATATCGGATGGCTACACCTTC.

In nucleotides, the CDR3 is TGTGCCACCAGCAGGGAGGGGACAGCCGAAGCTTTCTTT. It yields the protein CATSREGTAEAFF. The chain combines TRBV15 with TRBJ1-1, with 7 bases lining up with TRBD1. V lost 3 bases, J lost 8 bases, and 6 bases stayed unmatched. This CDR3 is built from 13 residues. Looked up from germline, CDR1 is LNHNV and CDR2 is YYDKDF (reference sequence).

The CDR3 DNA reads TGTGCCAGCAGTAGGGACTCGAGAAAGGAGACCCAGTACTTC. It is translated as CASSRDSRKETQYF. V and J are TRBV6-5 and TRBJ2-5; perhaps TRBD2 as D (6 bases). The CDR3 extends over 14 amino acids. Germline assignment: CDR1 MNHEY and CDR2 SVGAGI. V shed 5 bases and J shed 5 bases, with 15 bases lying between them.

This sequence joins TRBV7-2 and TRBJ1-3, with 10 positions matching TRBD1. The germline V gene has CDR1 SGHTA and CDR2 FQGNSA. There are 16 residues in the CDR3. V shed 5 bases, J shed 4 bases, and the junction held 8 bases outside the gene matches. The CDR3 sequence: CASSPRDRGKGNTIYF. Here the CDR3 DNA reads TGTGCCAGCAGCCCACGGGACAGGGGAAAAGGAAACACCATATATTTT.

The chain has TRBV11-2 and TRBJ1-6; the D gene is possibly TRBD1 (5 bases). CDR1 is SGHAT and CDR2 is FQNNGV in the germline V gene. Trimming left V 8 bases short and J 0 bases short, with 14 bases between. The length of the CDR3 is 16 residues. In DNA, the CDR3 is TGTGCCAGCGGGGTAGGGGTGATCTCCTATAATTCACCCCTCCACTTT. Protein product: CASGVGVISYNSPLHF.